The rows below give T cell receptor beta chains drawn from one sample of a study of cytomegalovirus exposure and HLA in healthy donors. Sequenced by immunoSEQ multiplex PCR; TCRdb stores in-frame clones only, minus some. Seen here are approximately 150,000 clones, around 75% observed once, and the top ten hold approximately 3%. Sequencing was done on a sample of PBMCs. The receptors originated from a male donor in good health and CMV-seronegative. The CDR3 runs from the conserved cysteine through the conserved F or W. D genes are given only for firm matches. Clone size, where shown, is once, few, many, or a class for clones that have expanded.

.	TRBV5-1	TRBJ2-3	.	CASSSVGDTQYF	TGCGCCAGCAGTAGCGTCGGAGATACGCAGTATTTT
TRBD1	TRBV5-1	TRBJ1-2	.	CASSLGQGSYGYTF	TGCGCCAGCAGCCTGGGACAGGGGAGCTATGGCTACACCTTC
TRBD2	TRBV25-1	TRBJ2-3	.	CASSEGLDASTDTQYF	TGTGCCAGCAGTGAGGGACTAGACGCTAGCACAGATACGCAGTATTTT
.	TRBV19	TRBJ2-1	.	CASSIESGSYNEQFF	TGTGCCAGTAGTATAGAAAGCGGCTCCTACAATGAGCAGTTCTTC
TRBD1	TRBV11-1	TRBJ2-3	.	CASSRGQGDTQYF	TGTGCCAGCAGCCGTGGACAGGGAGATACGCAGTATTTT
.	TRBV19	TRBJ1-1	.	CASSIGGGSNTEAFF	TGTGCCAGTAGTATAGGCGGAGGGTCGAACACTGAAGCTTTCTTT
TRBD1	TRBV7-6	TRBJ2-2	.	CASSLDGTGGAILRELFF	TGTGCCAGCAGCTTAGATGGGACAGGGGGCGCGATATTGCGGGAGCTGTTTTTT
.	TRBV7-8	TRBJ2-6	.	CASSHSRQSSGANVLTF	TGTGCCAGCAGCCACAGCCGACAGAGCTCTGGGGCCAACGTCCTGACTTTC
TRBD1	TRBV28	TRBJ2-7	.	CATDRGPSYEQYF	TGTGCCACCGACAGGGGACCCTCCTACGAGCAGTACTTC
.	TRBV4-2	TRBJ1-3	.	CASSQAWQGNSGNTIYF	TGTGCCAGCAGCCAAGCTTGGCAGGGGAACTCTGGAAACACCATATATTTT
TRBD2	TRBV10-3	TRBJ2-1	.	CAISIAGGPENEQFF	TGTGCCATCAGTATAGCGGGGGGGCCCGAGAATGAGCAGTTCTTC
.	TRBV30	TRBJ2-1	.	CALTAGSYNEQFF	TGTGCCTTGACAGCCGGCTCCTACAATGAGCAGTTCTTC
TRBD1	TRBV28	TRBJ1-4	.	CASSPGDRGTNEKLFF	TGTGCCAGCAGTCCGGGGGACAGGGGGACTAATGAAAAACTGTTTTTT
.	TRBV7-6	TRBJ2-1	.	CASSLIMAGSSYNEQFF	TGTGCCAGCAGCTTAATAATGGCGGGGTCCTCCTACAATGAGCAGTTCTTC
TRBD1	TRBV6-5	TRBJ1-1	.	CASNKQGMNTEAFF	TGTGCCAGCAATAAACAGGGGATGAACACTGAAGCTTTCTTT
.	TRBV19	TRBJ2-5	few	CASSDRGGRQETQYF	TGTGCCAGTAGTGATCGGGGAGGTCGTCAGGAGACCCAGTACTTC
.	TRBV6-5	TRBJ1-4	.	CASSYVPTGLEKLFF	TGTGCCAGCAGTTACGTCCCGACAGGCCTAGAAAAACTGTTTTTT
.	TRBV11-2	TRBJ1-1	.	CASSLDWDKAQAFF	TGTGCCAGCAGCTTAGATTGGGACAAGGCTCAAGCTTTCTTT
.	TRBV9	TRBJ2-7	.	CASNNRGGYEQYF	TGTGCCAGTAATAACAGGGGAGGCTACGAGCAGTACTTC
.	TRBV7-9	TRBJ1-5	few	CASSFRGGGSRANQPQHF	TGTGCCAGCAGCTTCCGAGGGGGGGGATCTAGGGCTAATCAGCCCCAGCATTTT
.	TRBV5-1	TRBJ2-2	.	CASSLSEGNTGELFF	TGCGCCAGCAGCTTGTCCGAGGGGAACACCGGGGAGCTGTTTTTT
TRBD1	TRBV7-9	TRBJ1-1	.	CASSLTGENTEAFF	TGTGCCAGCAGCTTAACAGGGGAGAACACTGAAGCTTTCTTT
TRBD1	TRBV7-9	TRBJ1-3	.	CASSSLVAGTGRNTIYF	TGTGCCAGCAGCTCCTTAGTGGCCGGGACAGGGAGAAACACCATATATTTT
.	TRBV7-9	TRBJ1-5	.	CASSLGKAEDGNQPQHF	TGTGCCAGCAGCCTTGGAAAGGCGGAGGACGGCAATCAGCCCCAGCATTTT
.	TRBV4-2	TRBJ1-4	.	CASSLEGFEKLFF	TGTGCCAGCAGCCTCGAGGGATTTGAAAAACTGTTTTTT
TRBD2	TRBV11-3	TRBJ2-1	.	CASSSRTSGGVTEQFF	TGTGCCAGCAGCTCCCGGACTAGCGGGGGGGTGACTGAGCAGTTCTTC
TRBD1	TRBV5-1	TRBJ2-2	.	CASSPGQGAGELFF	TGCGCCAGCAGCCCCGGACAGGGCGCCGGGGAGCTGTTTTTT
.	TRBV5-6	TRBJ2-1	.	CASSLATPNEQFF	TGTGCCAGCAGCTTGGCGACACCCAATGAGCAGTTCTTC
TRBD1	TRBV7-9	TRBJ2-7	.	CASSLRQGSYEQYF	TGTGCCAGCAGCCTCCGACAGGGCTCCTACGAGCAGTACTTC
.	TRBV4-1	TRBJ1-1	.	CASSQATGMNTEAFF	TGCGCCAGCAGCCAAGCCACAGGGATGAACACTGAAGCTTTCTTT
TRBD2	TRBV5-4	TRBJ2-3	.	CASSSGTSGGLGATQYF	TGTGCCAGCAGCTCCGGGACTAGCGGGGGCCTGGGGGCCACGCAGTATTTT
.	TRBV28	TRBJ1-2	once	CASSFQYGYTF	TGTGCCAGCAGTTTTCAGTATGGCTACACCTTC
TRBD1	TRBV25-1	TRBJ1-2	.	CASRGDRFYGYTF	TGTGCCAGCAGAGGGGACAGGTTCTATGGCTACACCTTC
TRBD1	TRBV4-1	TRBJ2-3	.	CASSQQHRGLSTDTQYF	TGCGCCAGCAGCCAGCAGCACAGGGGGCTTAGCACAGATACGCAGTATTTT